The rows below give T cell receptor beta chains drawn from one sample of a study of OX40 agonist ivuxolimab in advanced cancers. The data were produced by immunoSEQ multiplex PCR, yet TCRdb's version contains in-frame clones alone and is incomplete. In the table there are under 20,000 clones, approximately 87% of which are singletons. The source material was CD4+ or CD8+ T cells sorted from blood, sampled in a trial of the OX40 agonist ivuxolimab. The origin of the receptors is an adult with an advanced solid tumor such as melanoma, head and neck, liver or kidney cancer. CDR3s include the opening cysteine and the closing phenylalanine or tryptophan. Each record gives: D gene, J gene, clone size, V gene, CDR3 protein, CDR3 DNA. The D gene is left open where the match is weak. The size entry is marked missing in some rows and otherwise reads once, few, many or a size class.

D: TRBD2
J: TRBJ2-2
size: -
V: TRBV10-3
CDR3: CAISESGSGRSDGELFF
DNA: TGTGCCATCAGTGAGTCGGGTAGCGGGAGGTCTGACGGGGAGCTGTTTTTT

D: -
J: TRBJ2-5
size: -
V: TRBV11-3
CDR3: CASAIGSQETQYF
DNA: TGTGCCAGCGCCATAGGCTCTCAAGAGACCCAGTACTTC

D: -
J: TRBJ2-5
size: -
V: TRBV5-1
CDR3: CASSSAMGRETQYF
DNA: TGCGCCAGCAGCTCCGCAATGGGGCGAGAGACCCAGTACTTC

D: -
J: TRBJ1-3
size: -
V: TRBV7-6
CDR3: CASSLDATGNTIYF
DNA: TGTGCCAGCAGCTTAGATGCGACTGGAAACACCATATATTTT

D: -
J: TRBJ1-2
size: -
V: TRBV14
CDR3: CASSHSVGAPGYGYTF
DNA: TGTGCCAGCAGCCATTCTGTGGGGGCGCCAGGGTATGGCTACACCTTC

D: -
J: TRBJ1-3
size: once
V: TRBV4-3
CDR3: CASSQDSYSSGNTIYF
DNA: TGCGCCAGCAGCCAAGATTCCTACAGCTCTGGAAACACCATATATTTT

D: TRBD1
J: TRBJ1-2
size: -
V: TRBV7-2
CDR3: CASSHPQGGMFGYGYTF
DNA: TGTGCCAGCAGCCACCCCCAGGGGGGGATGTTTGGGTATGGCTACACCTTC

D: -
J: TRBJ2-5
size: -
V: TRBV7-8
CDR3: CASREGGTWETQYF
DNA: TGTGCCAGCAGGGAGGGAGGTACCTGGGAGACCCAGTACTTC

D: TRBD1
J: TRBJ2-3
size: few
V: TRBV9
CDR3: CASSQGVTDTQYF
DNA: TGTGCCAGCAGTCAGGGGGTTACAGATACGCAGTATTTT

D: -
J: TRBJ2-2
size: -
V: TRBV10-1
CDR3: CASSEFLTETGELFF
DNA: TGCGCCAGCAGTGAGTTTCTCACAGAGACCGGGGAGCTGTTTTTT

D: -
J: TRBJ2-6
size: -
V: TRBV18
CDR3: CASSQGWDIYSRANVLTF
DNA: TGTGCCAGCTCACAGGGCTGGGACATTTACAGTCGGGCCAACGTCCTGACTTTC

D: TRBD1
J: TRBJ2-1
size: -
V: TRBV5-1
CDR3: CASSLLGQGNEQFF
DNA: TGCGCCAGCAGCTTGCTCGGACAGGGGAATGAGCAGTTCTTC

D: TRBD2
J: TRBJ2-7
size: -
V: TRBV27
CDR3: CASSSGLAGSYEQYF
DNA: TGTGCCAGCAGTTCCGGACTAGCGGGTTCCTACGAGCAGTACTTC

D: -
J: TRBJ1-3
size: -
V: TRBV5-4
CDR3: CASSLVGSSGNTIYF
DNA: TGTGCCAGCAGCTTGGTGGGGAGCTCTGGAAACACCATATATTTT

D: TRBD1
J: TRBJ1-1
size: -
V: TRBV5-1
CDR3: CASSYGQGANTEAFF
DNA: TGCGCCAGCAGCTATGGACAGGGGGCGAACACTGAAGCTTTCTTT

D: -
J: TRBJ2-4
size: once
V: TRBV25-1
CDR3: CASSKGHPEDIQYF
DNA: TGTGCCAGCAGTAAAGGACATCCTGAGGACATTCAGTACTTC

D: TRBD2
J: TRBJ2-1
size: -
V: TRBV29-1
CDR3: CSVGGTIYNEQFF
DNA: TGCAGCGTTGGAGGGACTATCTACAATGAGCAGTTCTTC

D: -
J: TRBJ1-6
size: -
V: TRBV19
CDR3: CASSIRGGGSPLHF
DNA: TGTGCCAGTAGTATTCGAGGTGGGGGCTCACCCCTCCACTTT

D: -
J: TRBJ2-3
size: -
V: TRBV15
CDR3: CATSRARDTQYF
DNA: TGTGCCACCAGCAGGGCCCGAGATACGCAGTATTTT

D: -
J: TRBJ2-2
size: -
V: TRBV4-3
CDR3: CASTSGGPGELFF
DNA: TGCGCCAGCACCAGTGGAGGGCCTGGGGAGCTGTTTTTT

D: -
J: TRBJ2-3
size: -
V: TRBV7-3
CDR3: CASRNGAGTDTQYF
DNA: TGTGCCAGCAGAAACGGAGCGGGCACAGATACGCAGTATTTT

D: -
J: TRBJ1-2
size: -
V: TRBV2
CDR3: CASTITNRDTF
DNA: TGTGCCAGCACCATTACCAACCGGGACACCTTC

D: -
J: TRBJ2-3
size: -
V: TRBV6-5
CDR3: CASNDGANTQYF
DNA: TGTGCCAGCAACGACGGGGCCAATACGCAGTATTTT

D: TRBD1
J: TRBJ1-2
size: -
V: TRBV5-1
CDR3: CASSVRDRNYGYTF
DNA: TGCGCCAGCAGCGTGAGGGACAGAAACTATGGCTACACCTTC

D: -
J: TRBJ2-3
size: -
V: TRBV27
CDR3: CASRLRTYSTDTQYF
DNA: TGTGCCAGCAGACTCCGAACCTATAGCACAGATACGCAGTATTTT

D: -
J: TRBJ1-1
size: -
V: TRBV19
CDR3: CASSDRQTGNTEAFF
DNA: TGTGCCAGTAGTGATCGACAGACAGGGAACACTGAAGCTTTCTTT

D: -
J: TRBJ2-1
size: -
V: TRBV19
CDR3: CASSISRPGFDEQFF
DNA: TGTGCCAGTAGTATCTCCAGACCAGGATTCGATGAGCAGTTCTTC

D: -
J: TRBJ2-7
size: -
V: TRBV2
CDR3: CASSVELTYEQYF
DNA: TGTGCCAGCAGTGTGGAACTGACCTACGAGCAGTACTTC

D: -
J: TRBJ1-4
size: -
V: TRBV6-5
CDR3: CASRPTFQGEKLFF
DNA: TGTGCCAGCAGGCCGACCTTCCAGGGTGAAAAACTGTTTTTT

D: TRBD2
J: TRBJ2-7
size: -
V: TRBV19
CDR3: CASSPGTSGGREQYF
DNA: TGTGCCAGTAGCCCAGGGACTAGCGGGGGCCGGGAGCAGTACTTC

D: TRBD2
J: TRBJ2-7
size: -
V: TRBV9
CDR3: CASSERPLAGGEQYF
DNA: TGTGCCAGCAGCGAGAGGCCACTCGCGGGGGGTGAGCAGTACTTC

D: TRBD2
J: TRBJ2-5
size: -
V: TRBV7-6
CDR3: CASSYLLPTSGGAETQYF
DNA: TGTGCCAGCAGCTACTTACTCCCTACTAGCGGGGGGGCGGAGACCCAGTACTTC

D: -
J: TRBJ2-4
size: -
V: TRBV25-1
CDR3: CASSKGPQNIQYF
DNA: TGTGCCAGCAGCAAAGGGCCCCAAAACATTCAGTACTTC

D: TRBD2
J: TRBJ2-3
size: -
V: TRBV5-4
CDR3: CASMGGSGADTQYF
DNA: TGTGCCAGCATGGGGGGGTCAGGTGCAGATACGCAGTATTTT

D: -
J: TRBJ1-6
size: -
V: TRBV19
CDR3: CASTTGTYNSPLHF
DNA: TGTGCCAGTACTACCGGGACTTATAATTCACCCCTCCACTTT